The 18 T cell receptor beta chains given below trace back to one sample, sequenced in a study of identical twins. TCRdb re-analysed the 5' RACE reads in MiXCR, keeping a single row per CDR3 protein. Of about 920,000 distinct CDR3 sequences listed, 9% to 15% are singletons. These data are also associated with another study on yellow fever vaccine responses in identical twins.

Sequenced sample: PBMCs. All receptors come from a woman aged 18-35 years in good health.

The table lists this clonotype with many counts. V gene TRBV10-3 combines with J gene TRBJ2-3, with a possible D match to TRBD2 (6 bases). Germline assignment: CDR1 ENHRY and CDR2 SYGVKD. The CDR3 spans 13 residues. V was clipped by 6 bases and J by 2 bases, with 9 bases between them. This chain's CDR3 is CAISEDYTDTQYF. The CDR3, as DNA: TGTGCCATCAGCGAGGACTACACAGATACGCAGTATTTT.

The gene calls are TRBV20-1 and TRBJ1-4; weak D call: TRBD1 (5 bases). The length of the CDR3 is 14 residues. Germline lookup yields CDR1 DFQATT and CDR2 SNEGSKA (reference sequence). CDR3 sequence reads: CSPISRAGREKLFF. CDR3 in DNA: TGCAGCCCAATCTCACGAGCGGGACGAGAAAAACTGTTTTTT.

The V gene is TRBV5-1, the J gene TRBJ2-3; TRBD1 is a possible D gene (5 bases). V was trimmed by 1 base and J by 6 bases, leaving 12 bases between them. The CDR3 is 14 residues long. The germline V gene encodes CDR1 SGHRS and CDR2 YFSETQ. The CDR3 DNA sequence: TGCGCCAGCAGCTTGACAGGCCTCGTGGATACGCAGTATTTT. Its protein is CASSLTGLVDTQYF.

The chain has TRBV6-4 and TRBJ2-3; D not resolved. Germline V CDR1 and CDR2: MRHNA, SNTAGT. The ends were cut back, 2 bases at V and 0 bases at J, with 9 bases in the middle. The CDR3 runs to 15 residues. The CDR3 DNA is TGTGCCAGCAGTGACGGTTCACTAAGCACAGATACGCAGTATTTT. It codes for CASSDGSLSTDTQYF.

This clonotype was counted only a few times. The V and J genes are TRBV29-1 and TRBJ2-1; TRBD1 is a possible D gene (6 bases). The CDR3 consists of 14 residues. Germline CDR1 is SQVTM and CDR2 is ANQGSEA. The V end was cut by 2 bases, the J end by 4 bases, with 12 bases between. As DNA, the CDR3 is TGCAGCGTTGAAATAACAGGGAAATACAATGAGCAGTTCTTC. Translated, it gives CSVEITGKYNEQFF.

The chain has TRBV6-4 and TRBJ2-1, with 10 bases matching TRBD2. The CDR3 spans 15 residues. In germline, CDR1 is MRHNA, CDR2 SNTAGT. The V gene end was trimmed by 4 bases and the J gene end by 5 bases; junction bases not matched to a gene: 5. The CDR3 sequence: CASSVTAGGNNEQFF. The CDR3 nucleotides are TGTGCCAGCAGTGTGACAGCGGGGGGGAACAATGAGCAGTTCTTC.

This clonotype was detected ten times or more. The chain is built from TRBV4-1 and TRBJ2-5; 9 bases map to TRBD2. Trimming at V came to 1 base and at J to 5 bases, leaving 5 bases not matched to a gene. Germline-derived CDR1 and CDR2 are MGHRA and YSYEKL. The CDR3 has 15 residues. CDR3 DNA sequence: TGCGCCAGCAGCCAAGGTTTAGCGGGAGTTGAGACCCAGTACTTC. Its protein is CASSQGLAGVETQYF.

This chain links TRBV25-1 with TRBJ1-2; a possible D gene is TRBD1 (5 bases). This CDR3 contains 14 residues. The V end was cut by 4 bases, the J end by 2 bases, with 11 bases between. The germline gives CDR1 MGHDK, CDR2 SYGVNS. CDR3 nucleotide sequence: TGTGCCAGCAGTGCAGGGATCCTAAACTATGGCTACACCTTC. Protein sequence: CASSAGILNYGYTF.

A few counts support this clonotype. CDR3: CASSSNPLVWGAGLNPYNEQFF. The CDR3 DNA follows: TGTGCCAGCAGCTCGAACCCCCTCGTGTGGGGGGCTGGGCTAAACCCCTACAATGAGCAGTTCTTC. The chain links TRBV7-1 to TRBJ2-1; D may correspond to TRBD1 or TRBD2 (6 bases each). TRBV7-1 belongs to the ORF category, with a function that is uncertain. Trimming removed 3 bases from V and 2 bases from J, with 32 bases in between. The CDR3 extends over 22 amino acids.

This clonotype has just a few counts. This chain joins TRBV20-1 and TRBJ2-1, with D possibly called TRBD1 or TRBD2 (6 bases each). Per the germline V gene, CDR1 is DFQATT and CDR2 is SNEGSKA (reference sequence). With 0 bases removed from V and 5 bases from J, the gap between germline ends came to 14 bases. CDR3 size: 15 residues. The CDR3: CSARDRGLKDNEQFF. CDR3 DNA sequence: TGCAGTGCTAGAGATCGGGGGCTAAAGGACAATGAGCAGTTCTTC.

This clonotype was found a few times. The rearrangement links TRBV12-3 or TRBV12-4 to TRBJ2-2; possible D gene TRBD1, 6 bases. The CDR3 has 15 amino acids. V lost 3 bases, J lost 5 bases, and 13 bases lay in between. The CDR3 spells CASSFYRVGTGELFF. CDR3 nucleotide sequence: TGTGCCAGCAGTTTTTACAGGGTTGGGACCGGGGAGCTGTTTTTT.

This clonotype has only a few counts. The V and J genes are TRBV28 and TRBJ2-4, with TRBD2 matching 9 bases. With 6 bases clipped from V and 0 bases from J, the junction kept 12 bases outside the gene matches. The CDR3 is 18 amino acids. Germline V CDR1 and CDR2: MDHEN, SYDVKM. CDR3 in DNA: TGTGCCAGCAGACCGACTAGCGGAACTGCCCTAGCCAAAAACATTCAGTACTTC. This sequence encodes CASRPTSGTALAKNIQYF.

This sequence joins TRBV20-1 and TRBJ2-5; D tentatively reads TRBD1 or TRBD2 (5 bases each). V was pared by 7 bases and J by 7 bases, with 13 bases between. CDR1 and CDR2 (germline): DFQATT, SNEGSKA (reference sequence). The CDR3 is 11 amino acids. CDR3 in amino acids: CSVTGDATQYF. CDR3 DNA sequence: TGCAGTGTCACCGGGGACGCGACCCAGTACTTC.

This clonotype appeared a few times. The V and J genes are TRBV7-9 and TRBJ2-7; TRBD1 agrees at 7 bases. This CDR3 has 16 residues. From germline, CDR1 is SEHNR and CDR2 FQNEAQ (reference sequence). The J segment lost 3 bases and the V segment lost 3 bases, leaving 11 bases of the junction unmatched. CDR3 residues: CASSFAPGQRSYEQYF. The CDR3 nucleotides are TGTGCCAGCAGCTTTGCCCCGGGACAGCGGAGCTACGAGCAGTACTTC.

This clonotype has more than one count but fewer than ten. The chain has TRBV6-5 and TRBJ2-2, with D perhaps TRBD1 or TRBD2 (6 bases each). V was clipped by 0 bases and J by 7 bases, with 15 bases between them. CDR1 and CDR2 (germline): MNHEY, SVGAGI. This CDR3 is 16 amino acids long. The CDR3 loop is CASSYSKSRGGGELFF. For the CDR3, the DNA is TGTGCCAGCAGTTACTCGAAGTCCAGGGGAGGCGGGGAGCTGTTTTTT.

This chain links TRBV6-5 with TRBJ2-3, with a possible D match to TRBD1 (6 bases). There are 14 residues in the CDR3. CDR1 MNHEY and CDR2 SVGAGI come from the germline V gene. V was cut by 0 bases and J by 6 bases, with 10 bases left in between. CDR3 region: CASSYSEGVDTQYF. CDR3 DNA: TGTGCCAGCAGTTACTCAGAGGGGGTGGATACGCAGTATTTT.

The chain is built from TRBV2 and TRBJ2-1; D gene uncertain. Germline CDR1 SNHLY, CDR2 FYNNEI. V was trimmed by 5 bases and J by 6 bases, leaving 8 bases between them. The CDR3 runs to 12 residues. The CDR3 is CASSSTINEQFF. In DNA, the CDR3 is TGTGCCAGCAGTTCGACCATCAATGAGCAGTTCTTC.

This clonotype was observed a handful of times. The rearrangement uses TRBV20-1 and TRBJ1-2; no reliable D call. CDR1 and CDR2 from the germline V gene are DFQATT and SNEGSKA (reference sequence). The length of the CDR3 is 14 residues. With 6 bases removed from V and 1 base from J, the gap between germline ends came to 15 bases. The CDR3 DNA reads TGCAGTGCCTCTGACACCCTTTTTAACTATGGCTACACCTTC. Translating gives CSASDTLFNYGYTF.